This T cell receptor beta chain was sequenced for a study of CD8 T cells in Susac syndrome. Whole-study context: Each patient with Susac syndrome, at the time of blood draw, was therapy-naive, on corticosteroids, or on intravenous immunoglobulin alone.

V lost 0 bases, J lost 4 bases, and 7 bases stayed unmatched. This CDR3 is built from 17 residues. Per the germline V gene, CDR1 is MNHEY and CDR2 is SVGEGT. RNA in amounts of about 0.5 to 1 ug was reverse transcribed with random hexamers. With immunoSEQ multiplex PCR, TCR beta CDR3 was amplified across 54 Vbeta and 13 Jbeta. In TCRdb, the immunoSEQ multiplex PCR reads were re-called with MiXCR into one record per CDR3 protein. The sample carries tens of thousands of distinct CDR3 sequences, roughly 96% recorded once. Source material: CD8+ T cells from PBMCs. The TCR originated in a human donor with Susac syndrome. The gene calls are TRBV6-2 or TRBV6-3 and TRBJ2-1, with TRBD2 matching 9 bases. CDR3: CASSYSPGGGVYNEQFF. CDR3 DNA: TGTGCCAGCAGTTACTCTCCCGGCGGGGGGGTATACAATGAGCAGTTCTTC.